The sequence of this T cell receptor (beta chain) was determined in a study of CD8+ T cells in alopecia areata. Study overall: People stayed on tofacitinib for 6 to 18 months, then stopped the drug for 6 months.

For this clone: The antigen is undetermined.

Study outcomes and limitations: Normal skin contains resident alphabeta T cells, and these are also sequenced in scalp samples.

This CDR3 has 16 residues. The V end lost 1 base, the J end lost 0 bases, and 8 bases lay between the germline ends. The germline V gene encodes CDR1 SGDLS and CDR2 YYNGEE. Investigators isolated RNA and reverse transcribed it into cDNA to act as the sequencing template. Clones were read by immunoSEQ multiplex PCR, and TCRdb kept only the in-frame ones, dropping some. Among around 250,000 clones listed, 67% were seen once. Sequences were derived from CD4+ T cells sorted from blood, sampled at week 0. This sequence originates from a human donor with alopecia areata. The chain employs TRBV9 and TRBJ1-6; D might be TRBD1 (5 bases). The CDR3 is CASSVRGSSYNSPLHF. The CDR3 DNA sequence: TGTGCCAGCAGCGTACGGGGGAGCTCCTATAATTCACCCCTCCACTTT.